This T cell receptor (beta chain) derives from a study of identical twins. This clonotype was counted many times. From the 5' RACE reads, TCRdb called clonotypes with MiXCR, one entry per CDR3 protein. Here the sample spans roughly 290,000 distinct CDR3 sequences, about 8% being singletons. The sample was also reused in another study, on yellow fever vaccine responses in identical twins.

The receptor was derived from a woman aged 18-29 years in good health. Input material: memory (CD45RO+) T cells sorted from blood.

The CDR3 reads CASWGWDRGDNQPQHF. CDR3 nucleotide sequence: TGTGCCAGCTGGGGATGGGACAGGGGGGACAATCAGCCCCAGCATTTT. The chain is built from TRBV6-1 and TRBJ1-5; TRBD1 aligns across 11 bases. Germline V gene data show CDR1 as MNHNS and CDR2 as SASEGT. This CDR3 region has 16 residues. V lost 8 bases to trimming and J lost 3 bases; unmatched junction nucleotides: 9.